What follows are 19 T cell receptor beta chains derived from one specimen sequenced in a study of shared clonotypes between healthy human individuals. Generated by immunoSEQ multiplex PCR, the TCRdb table keeps only in-frame clones and is missing some. The sample holds 2.5 million or so clones; approximately 94% are singletons and the top ten take over 0.12%. Sequenced input: naive CD4+ T cells sorted from blood. Subset noted: CD45RA+ positively selected. Source of these receptors: a man younger than 30 in good health.

Worth noting for this clone: This CDR3 is also generated by other DNA sequences in the sample. V and J are TRBV9 and TRBJ2-1, with 8 bases aligning to TRBD2. The trim removed 4 bases at V and 0 bases at J, leaving 3 bases unmatched. In germline, CDR1 is SGDLS, CDR2 YYNGEE. The CDR3 covers 15 residues. This CDR3 reads CASSPGGSSYNEQFF. The DNA of the CDR3 is TGTGCCAGCAGCCCGGGGGGGAGCTCCTACAATGAGCAGTTCTTC.

The CDR3 protein is CASSLATSAQHF. DNA of the CDR3: TGTGCCAGCAGTTTAGCGACGTCCGCCCAGCATTTT. V usage is TRBV28 and J usage is TRBJ1-5; D ambiguous. This CDR3 region has 12 residues. The germline gives CDR1 MDHEN, CDR2 SYDVKM. The V end lost 2 bases, the J end lost 11 bases, and 10 bases lay between the germline ends.

This chain uses TRBV5-4 with TRBJ2-3, with TRBD2 matching over 12 bases. The CDR3 runs to 18 residues. CDR1 is SGHNT and CDR2 is YYREEE in the germline V gene (reference sequence). V was pared by 4 bases and J by 4 bases, with 13 bases of the junction left unmatched. The CDR3 loop reads CASSPWELAGGRADTQYF. The CDR3 DNA sequence: TGTGCCAGCAGCCCCTGGGAGCTAGCGGGGGGGAGGGCAGATACGCAGTATTTT.

This clone was recorded once. The chain combines TRBV27 with TRBJ2-7; D uncertain. The CDR3 is 14 amino acids. The germline CDR1 and CDR2 sequences are MNHEY and SMNVEV (reference sequence). The germline V and J ends were trimmed by 2 bases and 2 bases, with 10 bases remaining between them. The DNA for the CDR3 is TGTGCCAGCAGTTTAAAAGGGCAGGCCTACGAGCAGTACTTC. Encoded protein: CASSLKGQAYEQYF.

This rearrangement joins TRBV5-1 to TRBJ2-1, with 11 positions matching TRBD2. Germline values: CDR1 SGHRS, CDR2 YFSETQ. This CDR3 is 15 amino acids long. The trim removed 4 bases at V and 3 bases at J, leaving 3 bases unmatched. The CDR3 spells CASSPGLADYNEQFF. CDR3 in DNA: TGCGCCAGCAGCCCGGGACTAGCGGACTACAATGAGCAGTTCTTC. The variable domain in full, with the rest retrieved from reference TRBV5-1 and TRBJ2-1, is KAGVTQTPRYLIKTRGQQVTLSCSPISGHRSVSWYQQTPGQGLQFLFEYFSETQRNKGNFPGRFSGRQFSNSRSEMNVSTLELGDSALYLCASSPGLADYNEQFFGPGTRLTVL.

This clone has a handful of counts. The chain uses TRBV4-1 and TRBJ1-1; the D is unclear. The CDR3 totals 14 residues. In germline, CDR1 is MGHRA, CDR2 YSYEKL. Trimming pared 3 bases from V and 7 bases from J, leaving 15 bases between. CDR3 nucleotide sequence: TGCGCCAGCAGCCACGAACCGAGGAGGATTGAAGCTTTCTTT. Translation: CASSHEPRRIEAFF.

This clone has only a few counts. The chain has TRBV30 and TRBJ1-4; D ambiguous. Trimming removed 3 bases from V and 3 bases from J, with 8 bases in between. The CDR3 has 13 residues. Germline-derived CDR1 and CDR2 are GTSNPN and SVGIG (reference sequence). The CDR3 coding sequence is TGTGCCTGGAGCGGAATGGCTAATGAAAAACTGTTTTTT. It specifies CAWSGMANEKLFF.

The rearrangement joins TRBV4-2 to TRBJ2-3, with 14 bases identical to TRBD2. The CDR3 sequence is 16 residues long. Germline CDR1 and CDR2: LGHNA and YNFKEQ. The J segment lost 4 bases and the V segment lost 4 bases, leaving 4 bases of the junction unmatched. CDR3 DNA sequence: TGTGCCAGCAGCCGAGGGACTAGCGGGGGTCCAGATACGCAGTATTTT. This codes for CASSRGTSGGPDTQYF.

The chain has TRBV29-1 and TRBJ2-7, with TRBD1 matching 7 bases. The CDR3 runs 13 residues. Germline loops: CDR1 SQVTM, CDR2 ANQGSEA. V was clipped by 7 bases and J by 2 bases; unmatched bases: 8. The CDR3, as DNA: TGCAGCGCCCTACGGGACAGACCCTACGAGCAGTACTTC. Translation gives CSALRDRPYEQYF.

V is TRBV7-2 and J is TRBJ2-2, with D tentatively TRBD1 (5 bases). V lost 4 bases and J 6 bases, leaving 27 bases between the germline ends. Per the germline V gene, CDR1 is SGHTA and CDR2 is FQGNSA. CDR3 length: 19 amino acids. CDR3: CASSSDRPLVGLRSGELFF. CDR3 in DNA: TGTGCCAGCAGCTCCGACAGACCTCTAGTGGGCCTCCGATCCGGGGAGCTGTTTTTT.

This chain joins TRBV15 and TRBJ2-3; 10 nucleotides line up with TRBD2. Germline V gene data show CDR1 as LNHNV and CDR2 as YYDKDF (reference sequence). The CDR3 runs 13 residues. V was clipped by 9 bases and J by 6 bases; unmatched bases: 6. Here the CDR3 DNA reads TGTGCCACTAGCGGGAGGCAAGGGGATACGCAGTATTTT. It yields the protein CATSGRQGDTQYF.

The V gene is TRBV23-1, the J gene TRBJ1-2; no clear D gene. TRBV23-1 is an ORF, with its function uncertain. The CDR3 is 14 residues long. Trimming took off 10 bases at V and 2 bases at J, with 17 bases between the two ends. The CDR3 DNA is TGCGCCATCCGAGGAGACCGAAAGAACTATGGCTACACCTTC. Its translation: CAIRGDRKNYGYTF.

V gene TRBV4-2 combines with J gene TRBJ2-7; maybe TRBD2 (5 bases). This CDR3 is 15 amino acids long. Germline CDR1 LGHNA, CDR2 YNFKEQ. V was pared by 0 bases and J by 3 bases, with 12 bases between. CDR3 sequence (DNA): TGTGCCAGCAGCCAAGAATTAGAGGGTGGCTACGAGCAGTACTTC. Its translation is CASSQELEGGYEQYF.

The rearrangement links TRBV21-1 to TRBJ2-7; the table gives TRBD2 as D, unverified against the DNA. TRBV21-1 is classified as a pseudogene. The CDR3 totals 18 residues. The CDR3 DNA reads as TGTGCCAGCAGCCCAGTATTAGCGGGAGGGCCTAACTCTTACGAGCAGTACTTC. Translating gives CASSPVLAGGPNSYEQYF.

CDR3: CASSATPSYNEQFF. The CDR3 coding sequence is TGTGCCAGCAGCGCGACCCCCTCCTACAATGAGCAGTTCTTC. This chain connects TRBV9 to TRBJ2-1; D gene uncertain. Germline V lookup: CDR1 SGDLS, CDR2 YYNGEE. V lost 3 bases, J lost 0 bases, and 7 bases lay in between. The CDR3 spans 14 residues.

This clone has more than one count but fewer than ten. This chain joins TRBV28 and TRBJ1-5; no clear D. The germline V gene has CDR1 MDHEN and CDR2 SYDVKM. There are 13 residues in the CDR3. V was pared by 4 bases and J by 0 bases, with 4 bases between. CDR3 sequence reads: CASSWFSNQPQHF. The CDR3 DNA reads TGTGCCAGCAGTTGGTTTAGCAATCAGCCCCAGCATTTT. The full variable domain, rest sourced from reference TRBV28 and TRBJ1-5, is DVKVTQSSRYLVKRTGEKVFLECVQDMDHENMFWYRQDPGLGLRLIYFSYDVKMKEKGDIPEGYSVSREKKERFSLILESASTNQTSMYLCASSWFSNQPQHFGDGTRLSIL.

This sequence joins TRBV15 and TRBJ1-6; a weak D match, TRBD1 (6 bases). Trimming shortened V by 2 bases and J by 3 bases, and 14 bases separated the two germline ends. This CDR3 comprises 17 residues. Germline CDR1 LNHNV, CDR2 YYDKDF (reference sequence). CDR3 nucleotide sequence: TGTGCCACCAGCAGACGAGCCACGGACAGCTATAATTCACCCCTCCACTTT. As protein: CATSRRATDSYNSPLHF.

This clone appeared once. CDR3 residues: CASSHTSGTGSNYGYTF. The CDR3 DNA follows: TGCGCCAGCAGCCATACCTCCGGGACAGGGTCGAACTATGGCTACACCTTC. The genes are TRBV4-3 and TRBJ1-2; 9 nucleotides align to TRBD1. CDR1 and CDR2 from the germline V gene are LGHNA and YSLEER. With 3 bases clipped from V and 2 bases from J, the junction kept 10 bases outside the gene matches. The CDR3 has 17 amino acids.

This clone appeared a single time. The chain combines TRBV21-1 with TRBJ2-3; the D call TRBD1 from the table was never checked on the DNA. TRBV21-1 is given as a pseudogene. This CDR3 is 15 amino acids long. CDR3 sequence: CARVSQGGKADTQYF. Written as DNA, the CDR3 is TGTGCCAGGGTATCACAGGGGGGTAAGGCAGATACGCAGTATTTT.